The next 10 T cell receptor beta chains were all read from a single sample in a study of T-cell memory formation after mild COVID-19. From the 5' RACE reads, TCRdb called clonotypes with MiXCR, one entry per CDR3 protein. The table includes some 130,000 distinct CDR3 sequences, approximately 15% detected once. The sequenced sample consisted of PBMCs or a T cell subset sorted from them (not recorded which). The receptors were sampled from an adult woman who had mild COVID-19 (a few samples of this study predate the infection). Cell type and time point are not known.

The chain employs TRBV20-1 and TRBJ1-1, with 10 bases matching TRBD1. CDR3 length: 14 residues. Unmatched junction bases numbered 7, after V lost 3 bases and J lost 6 bases. Germline CDR1 DFQATT, CDR2 SNEGSKA (reference sequence). The CDR3 is CSARTGTGVSEAFF. In nucleotides, the CDR3 is TGCAGTGCTAGGACCGGGACAGGGGTTTCTGAAGCTTTCTTT.

To note about this clonotype: A read error may produce the germline difference seen at one junction end. The chain is built from TRBV12-3 or TRBV12-4 and TRBJ2-7, with D perhaps given as TRBD1 or TRBD2 (7 bases each). CDR3 length: 12 residues. The CDR3 nucleotides read TGTGCCAGCAGTCGGGGGAGGGACAGCCTGTGGTTC. Translated, it gives CASSRGRDSLWF.

This clonotype was detected many times. This CDR3 is CASSERGLVIYEQYF. CDR3 bases: TGTGCCAGCAGTGAAAGGGGACTAGTGATCTACGAGCAGTACTTC. The chain carries TRBV2 and TRBJ2-7; 8 positions agree with TRBD2. Per germline, CDR1 SNHLY and CDR2 FYNNEI. With 2 bases clipped from V and 3 bases from J, the junction kept 6 bases outside the gene matches. The CDR3 totals 15 residues.

This clonotype was seen once. This chain links TRBV6-6 with TRBJ1-3, with D possibly matching TRBD1 (5 bases). The germline V gene encodes CDR1 MNHNY and CDR2 SVGAGI (reference sequence). V lost 0 bases, J lost 2 bases, and 14 bases lay in between. This CDR3 is 17 amino acids long. CDR3 in amino acids: CASSYSRGPSPGNTIYF. CDR3 nucleotides: TGTGCCAGCAGTTACTCGAGGGGACCTTCCCCTGGAAACACCATATATTTT.

This chain connects TRBV7-9 to TRBJ1-2; D possibly corresponds to TRBD1 (5 bases). V was cut by 5 bases and J by 10 bases, with 17 bases left in between. Germline V gene sequence: CDR1 SEHNR, CDR2 FQNEAQ (reference sequence). CDR3 length: 13 amino acids. DNA of the CDR3: TGTGCCAGCAGCCGCGTGGACCTAGGGACCTACACCTTC. Translating gives CASSRVDLGTYTF.

This sequence joins TRBV7-2 and TRBJ2-2, with D unresolved. Germline V gene data show CDR1 as SGHTA and CDR2 as FQGNSA. V lost 2 bases, J lost 0 bases, and 4 bases lay in between. The CDR3 spans 14 residues. The CDR3 reads CASSLTPNTGELFF. For the CDR3, the DNA is TGTGCCAGCAGCTTAACTCCGAACACCGGGGAGCTGTTTTTT.

This clonotype was recorded a few times. This chain joins TRBV30 and TRBJ1-2, with D possibly TRBD1 on 5 matching bases. Per germline, CDR1 GTSNPN and CDR2 SVGIG (reference sequence). This CDR3 has 17 amino acids. V lost 5 bases, J lost 3 bases, and 25 bases lay in between. As DNA, the CDR3 is TGTGCCTGGCGACCGCCTTACGTGGGGCTACCAGACTATGGCTACACCTTC. Protein: CAWRPPYVGLPDYGYTF.

The V call is TRBV15, the J call TRBJ2-2; perhaps TRBD1 as D (7 bases). The CDR3 has 15 amino acids. V dropped 4 bases and J dropped 2 bases, with 11 bases sitting between them. In germline, CDR1 is LNHNV, CDR2 YYDKDF (reference sequence). The CDR3 DNA reads TGTGCCACCAGCAATGGAGGGGGCAACACCGGGGAGCTGTTTTTT. Translated: CATSNGGGNTGELFF.

This clonotype was seen a handful of times. The chain joins TRBV6-5 to TRBJ2-7, with a tentative D call TRBD1 (5 bases). This CDR3 is built from 13 residues. Germline lookup yields CDR1 MNHEY and CDR2 SVGAGI. Deletions cut 6 bases from V and 0 bases from J, with 9 bases between. The CDR3, as DNA: TGTGCCAGCAGGAGTACAGGCTCCTACGAGCAGTACTTC. Its protein product is CASRSTGSYEQYF.

This clonotype was observed a handful of times. The chain links TRBV5-6 to TRBJ2-7, with 12 bases matching TRBD2. The length of the CDR3 is 14 residues. V shed 4 bases, J shed 4 bases, and the junction held 3 bases outside the gene matches. The germline CDR1 and CDR2 sequences are SGHDT and YYEEEE. This chain's CDR3 is CASSTSGRWYEQYF. As DNA, the CDR3 is TGTGCCAGCAGCACTAGCGGGAGGTGGTACGAGCAGTACTTC.